Given below is one TCR beta chain in context. Its antigen is still unknown. The germline V and J ends were trimmed by 4 bases and 7 bases, with 19 bases remaining between them. The CDR3 is 16 amino acids. CDR1 and CDR2 from the germline V gene are ENHRY and SYGVKD. The data were taken from a study of cytomegalovirus exposure and HLA in healthy donors. Study-wide points: As confirmed in vitro, a few CMV-associated chains were specific for CMV antigens.

Sequenced by immunoSEQ multiplex PCR; TCRdb stores in-frame clones only, minus some. This table has about 190,000 clones, about 82% appearing once. The sequenced sample was PBMCs. This receptor was identified in a woman under 30 in good health and CMV-seronegative. This chain joins TRBV10-3 and TRBJ2-2; perhaps TRBD1 as D (6 bases). The CDR3 spells CAISGSAPGENGELFF. CDR3 coding DNA: TGTGCCATCAGTGGGTCAGCGCCAGGGGAGAACGGGGAGCTGTTTTTT.